This T cell receptor beta chain was recorded in a study of post-analysis software for immune sequencing data. Study background: Relapsing-remitting, secondary progressive and progressive-relapsing forms made up the multiple sclerosis disease courses.

The CDR3 loop spans 17 amino acids. Germline V lookup: CDR1 PRHDT, CDR2 FYEKMQ (reference sequence). J was trimmed by 1 base and V by 5 bases; bases with no gene match: 8. As to this clonotype: What it recognizes is unknown.

Broader study findings: A handful of TRBV segments were significantly more frequent in patients than in controls. TRBV5-6, TRBV5-1 and TRBV20-1 were among these segments.

TCR beta cDNA libraries included unique molecular identifiers. In TCRdb, the PCR reads were re-called with MiXCR into one record per CDR3 protein. Among 450,000 to 700,000 distinct CDR3 sequences, roughly 46% were seen once, and the ten largest hold 1.5% to 2%. The sample was blood. The sequence derives from a girl between 5 and 17 years old with multiple sclerosis. The V gene is TRBV13, the J gene TRBJ2-7, with TRBD2 identical over 13 bases. This CDR3 reads CASSPGTSGALSYEQYF. The CDR3 nucleotides read TGTGCCAGCAGCCCAGGGACTAGCGGGGCCCTTTCCTACGAGCAGTACTTC.